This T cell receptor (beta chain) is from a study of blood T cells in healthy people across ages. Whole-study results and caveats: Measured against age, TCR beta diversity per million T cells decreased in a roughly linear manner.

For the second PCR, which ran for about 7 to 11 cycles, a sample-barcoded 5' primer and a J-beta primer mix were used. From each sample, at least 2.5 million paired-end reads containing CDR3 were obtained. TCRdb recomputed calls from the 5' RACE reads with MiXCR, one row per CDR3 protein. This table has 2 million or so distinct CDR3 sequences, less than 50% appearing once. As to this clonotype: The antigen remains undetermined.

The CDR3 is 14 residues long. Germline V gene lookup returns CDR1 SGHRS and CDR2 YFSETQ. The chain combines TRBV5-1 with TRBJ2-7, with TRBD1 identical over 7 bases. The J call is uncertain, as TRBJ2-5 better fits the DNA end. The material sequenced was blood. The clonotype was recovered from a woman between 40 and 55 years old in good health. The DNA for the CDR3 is TGCGCCAGCAGCGAGGGGGCTTCTCAAGAGACCCAGTACTTC. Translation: CASSEGASQETQYF.